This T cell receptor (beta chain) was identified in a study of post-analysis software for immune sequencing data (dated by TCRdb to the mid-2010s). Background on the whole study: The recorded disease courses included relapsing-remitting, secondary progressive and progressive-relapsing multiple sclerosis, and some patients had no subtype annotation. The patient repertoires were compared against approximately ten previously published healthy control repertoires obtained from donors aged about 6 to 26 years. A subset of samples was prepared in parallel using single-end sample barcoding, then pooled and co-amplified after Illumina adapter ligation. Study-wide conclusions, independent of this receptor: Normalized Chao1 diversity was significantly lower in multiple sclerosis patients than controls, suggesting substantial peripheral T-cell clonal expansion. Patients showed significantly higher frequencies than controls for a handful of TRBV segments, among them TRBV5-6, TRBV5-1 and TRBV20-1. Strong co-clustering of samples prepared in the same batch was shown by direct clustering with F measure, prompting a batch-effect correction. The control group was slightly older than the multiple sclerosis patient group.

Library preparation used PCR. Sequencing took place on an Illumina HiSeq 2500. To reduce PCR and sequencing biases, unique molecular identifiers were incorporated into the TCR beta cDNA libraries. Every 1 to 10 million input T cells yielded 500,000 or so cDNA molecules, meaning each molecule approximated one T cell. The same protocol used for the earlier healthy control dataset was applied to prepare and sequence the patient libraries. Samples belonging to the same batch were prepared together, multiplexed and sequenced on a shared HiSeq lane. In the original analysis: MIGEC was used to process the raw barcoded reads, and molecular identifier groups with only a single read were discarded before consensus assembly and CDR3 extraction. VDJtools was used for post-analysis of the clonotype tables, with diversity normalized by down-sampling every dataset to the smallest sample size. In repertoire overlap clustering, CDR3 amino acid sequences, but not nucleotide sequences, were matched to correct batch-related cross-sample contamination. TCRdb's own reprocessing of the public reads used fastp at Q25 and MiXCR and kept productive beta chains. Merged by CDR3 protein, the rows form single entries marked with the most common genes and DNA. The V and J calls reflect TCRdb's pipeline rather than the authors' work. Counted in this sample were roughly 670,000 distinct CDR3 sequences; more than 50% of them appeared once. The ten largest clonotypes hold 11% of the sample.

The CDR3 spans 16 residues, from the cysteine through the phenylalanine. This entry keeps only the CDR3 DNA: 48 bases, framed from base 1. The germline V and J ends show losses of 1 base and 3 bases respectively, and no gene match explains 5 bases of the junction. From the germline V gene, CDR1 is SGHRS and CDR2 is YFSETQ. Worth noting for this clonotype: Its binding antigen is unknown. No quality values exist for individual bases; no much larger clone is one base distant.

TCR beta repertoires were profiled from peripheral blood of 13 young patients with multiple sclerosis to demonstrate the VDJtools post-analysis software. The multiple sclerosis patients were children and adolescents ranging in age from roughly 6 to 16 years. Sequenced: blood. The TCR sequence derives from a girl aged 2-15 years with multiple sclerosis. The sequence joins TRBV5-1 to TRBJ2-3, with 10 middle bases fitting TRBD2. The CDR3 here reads CASSLRSGGTTDTQYF. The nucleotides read TGCGCCAGCAGCTTGCGTAGCGGGGGGACTACAGATACGCAGTATTTT.